One and the same sample provided the 7 T cell receptor beta chains below, sequenced in a study of T cells expressing NK-cell markers. Using the 5' RACE reads, TCRdb records one entry per CDR3 protein without DNA. This sample contains about 260,000 distinct CDR3 sequences. Sequenced material: blood T cells: a sorted CD56 or NKG2C T cell subset, CD4+ or CD8+ T cells, or bulk PBMC T cells (not recorded which). The receptors derive from a woman between 18 and 70 years old in good health.

The rearrangement uses TRBV28 and TRBJ2-7; no DNA is available, so the TRBD1 call from TCRdb remains unchecked. The CDR3 contains 18 residues. The germline V gene has CDR1 MDHEN and CDR2 SYDVKM. The CDR3 protein is CASSFSPVSRVPPYEQYF.

The rearrangement links TRBV29-1 to TRBJ2-1; the D call from TCRdb, TRBD1, cannot be confirmed without DNA. Germline V CDR1 and CDR2: SQVTM, ANQGSEA. The CDR3 covers 15 residues. This chain's CDR3 is CSTGGRDRAYNEQFF.

The chain employs TRBV5-1 and TRBJ2-7; TCRdb picks TRBD2, but there is no DNA to check that call. The CDR3 spans 16 residues. Per germline, CDR1 SGHRS and CDR2 YFSETQ. The CDR3 sequence is CASQPGLAGATYEQYF.

The J gene is TRBJ1-6, the V gene TRBV19. The V gene's germline CDR1 is LNHDA and CDR2 SQIVND (reference sequence). This CDR3 has 15 residues. CDR3 sequence reads: CASSIDRSQVSPLHF.

V and J are TRBV3-1 and TRBJ2-5. This CDR3 contains 13 residues. CDR1 and CDR2 (germline): LGHDT, YNNKEL (reference sequence). The chain's CDR3 is CASSHGREETQYF.

The CDR3 region is CSADQGGAYNEQFF. J is TRBJ2-1 and V is TRBV29-1; TCRdb indicates TRBD2, and absent DNA this call remains unverified. CDR1 SQVTM and CDR2 ANQGSEA come from the germline V gene. This CDR3 region has 14 residues.

The genes are TRBV6-5 and TRBJ2-1; as DNA is missing, the TRBD2 call by TCRdb cannot be tested. Germline lookup yields CDR1 MNHEY and CDR2 SVGAGI. CDR3 length: 15 amino acids. The CDR3 is CASSYDGGGGYEQFF.